The 26 T cell receptor beta chains below all came from one sample that was sequenced in a study of tissue T cells after allogeneic stem cell transplantation (dated by TCRdb to 2022 to 2024). In light of the paper, this sample's time point label describes: mouse harvest day 7 after allogeneic transplant. Mouse grafts consisting of 10^7 T-cell-depleted bone marrow cells combined with 10^6 splenic CD5+ T cells were administered by tail vein injection. Library construction relied on the immunoSEQ multiplex PCR assay. TCRdb carries this immuneACCESS record with in-frame sequences only. Its versions omit some clonotypes, under half of them owing to an unresolved V gene in the studies checked, with the rest unexplained. For this sample the table gives approximately 8,200 clones, of which approximately 45% were detected only once. About 2.2% of the sample is taken by the ten largest. The sample comprised skin. These receptors all come from a female BALB/c mouse given C57BL/6 T cells with graft-versus-host disease after an allogeneic hematopoietic cell transplant.

This clone has more than one count but fewer than ten. Gene labels here are mouse ones. The read halts 1 residue ahead of the CDR3 end, with the missing end drawn from the germline J gene. The V gene is TRBV12-2, the J gene TRBJ1-2; D is undetermined. The CDR3 spans 13 residues. Trimming left V 3 bases short and J 0 bases short, with 7 bases between. Germline CDR1 and CDR2: SGHLS and HYDKME. Incomplete CDR3 DNA: TGTGCCAGCTCTACCACCTCAAACTCCGACTACACC. Translating gives CASSTTSNSDYT. The full CDR3 is CASSTTSNSDYTF.

With respect to this clone: Germline and genes: mouse. From the germline J gene comes the end of the CDR3, since the read stops 1 residue before it. Other DNA sequences from this sample encode an identical CDR3 as well. The chain uses TRBV26 and TRBJ2-5; D is uncertain. The germline CDR1 and CDR2 sequences are KGHPV and FQNQEV (reference sequence). The V gene lost 1 base and the J gene lost 0 bases, with 2 bases spanning the gap. The CDR3 is 13 residues long. The sequenced CDR3 bases are TGTGCCAGCAGTCTGTTTAACCAAGACACCCAGTAC. Translated, it gives CASSLFNQDTQY. The whole CDR3 protein reads CASSLFNQDTQYF. Filled out from reference TRBV26 and TRBJ2-5, the complete variable domain reads NSKVIQTPRYLVKGQGQKAKMRCIPEKGHPVVFWYQQNKNNEFKFLINFQNQEVLQQIDMTEKRFSAECPSNSPCSLEIQSSEAGDSALYLCASSLFNQDTQYFGPGTRLLVL.

Notes on this clone: Mouse names are used for the genes. The read comes to an end 1 residue before the CDR3 does, leaving the germline J gene to fill in the end. The gene calls are TRBV26 and TRBJ2-7, with D perhaps given as TRBD1 or TRBD2 (7 bases each). The CDR3 has 13 amino acids. CDR1 is KGHPV, CDR2 FQNQEV, per germline (reference sequence). V was clipped by 3 bases and J by 4 bases, with 10 bases between them. The CDR3 bases that were read are TGTGCCAGCAGTCTCCAGGGGGGGTATGAACAGTAC. It yields the protein CASSLQGGYEQY. The full CDR3 reads CASSLQGGYEQYF.

This clone came up a few times. The genes are named according to mouse. The read ends 1 residue before the CDR3 terminus; that terminus is restored from the germline J gene. The chain is built from TRBV26 and TRBJ1-5; D is undetermined. This CDR3 region has 13 residues. Per the germline V gene, CDR1 is KGHPV and CDR2 is FQNQEV (reference sequence). The germline V and J ends were trimmed by 4 bases and 3 bases, with 7 bases remaining between them. The DNA read from the CDR3 is TGTGCCAGCAGTCCAGACATCAACCAGGCTCCGCTT. It translates to CASSPDINQAPL. The complete CDR3 sequence is CASSPDINQAPLF.

Remarks on this clone: Genes and germline come from the mouse. The read falls 1 residue short of the CDR3 end, and the missing part is taken from the germline J gene. V is TRBV15 and J is TRBJ2-3, with D possibly TRBD1 on 5 matching bases. Trimming took off 2 bases at V and 0 bases at J, with 9 bases between the two ends. CDR3 length equals 15 residues. Germline V CDR1 and CDR2: SGHND, FRSKSL. The CDR3 reads CASSLTGTSAETLYF. Incomplete CDR3 DNA: TGTGCCAGCAGTTTAACAGGCACTAGTGCAGAAACGCTGTAT.

This clone was detected only a few times. Germline and genes here are mouse. The CDR3 bases that were read are TGTGCCAGCAGCTTAGCACAGTACACAGAAGTCTTC. This gives the protein CASSLAQYTEVF. The whole CDR3 protein reads CASSLAQYTEVFF. The chain has TRBV3 and TRBJ1-1, with unresolved D. The missing CDR3 end, 1 residue past where the read stops, is filled in from the germline J gene. Germline values: CDR1 SNHLY, CDR2 FYNGKV (reference sequence). With 0 bases removed from V and 3 bases from J, the gap between germline ends came to 5 bases. There are 13 residues in the CDR3.

To note about this clone: Gene names are the mouse ones. The CDR3 goes on 1 residue after the read ends, and that part is filled in from the germline J gene. The chain is built from TRBV26 and TRBJ2-4; D remains unclear. Germline lookup yields CDR1 KGHPV and CDR2 FQNQEV (reference sequence). The CDR3 covers 14 residues. V was shortened by 2 bases and J by 0 bases, with 6 bases between the two germline ends. The part of the CDR3 DNA that was read is TGTGCCAGCAGTCTGACAAGTAGTCAAAACACCTTGTAC. This codes for CASSLTSSQNTLY. The complete CDR3 protein is CASSLTSSQNTLYF.

As concerns this clone: Mouse names are used for the genes. CDR3 in amino acids: CASSLARENTLYF. The CDR3 bases that were read are TGTGCCAGCAGTCTAGCCAGGGAAAACACCTTGTAC. The chain has TRBV26 and TRBJ2-4; a weak D match, TRBD1 (5 bases). The read ends 1 residue early relative to the CDR3; the germline J gene fills the gap. V lost 3 bases, J lost 4 bases, and 8 bases lay in between. Germline values: CDR1 KGHPV, CDR2 FQNQEV (reference sequence). The CDR3 is made up of 13 amino acids.

As regards this clone: The germline and genes are mouse ones. Read sequence stops 1 residue before the CDR3 end, and the germline J gene provides the missing end. V is TRBV26 and J is TRBJ1-1; a possible D gene is TRBD1 (6 bases). The germline gives CDR1 KGHPV, CDR2 FQNQEV (reference sequence). The CDR3 is 15 residues long. V lost 7 bases and J 0 bases, leaving 15 bases between the germline ends. Partial CDR3 DNA: TGTGCCAGCACCCCGCGACAGGTTGCAAACACAGAAGTCTTC. It encodes CASTPRQVANTEVF. The entire CDR3 reads CASTPRQVANTEVFF.

By its share, this clone is medium-sized. Germline and genes here are mouse. Sequencing ends 1 residue short of the CDR3 end; the germline J gene provides the rest. This rearrangement joins TRBV13-2 to TRBJ2-3, with TRBD2 matching over 13 bases. Germline V gene data show CDR1 as NNHNN and CDR2 as SYGAGS (reference sequence). Trimming at V came to 5 bases and at J to 5 bases, leaving 5 bases not matched to a gene. CDR3 length: 15 residues. Here the CDR3 reads CASGDWGGAGETLYF. The CDR3 DNA, read in part, is TGTGCCAGCGGGGACTGGGGGGGCGCAGGAGAAACGCTGTAT.

Turning to this clone: The genes and germline here are from mouse. The CDR3 goes on 1 residue after the read ends, and that part is filled in from the germline J gene. The genes are TRBV15 and TRBJ1-1; D gene uncertain. CDR1 and CDR2 from the germline V gene are SGHND and FRSKSL. Trimming shortened V by 1 base and J by 1 base, and 7 bases separated the two germline ends. The CDR3 totals 14 residues. The part of the CDR3 DNA that was read is TGTGCCAGCAGTTTAGGGTCCAGAAACACAGAAGTCTTC. Protein: CASSLGSRNTEVF. The complete CDR3 reads CASSLGSRNTEVFF.

In regard to this clone: The gene symbols are mouse symbols. Read sequence stops 1 residue before the CDR3 end, and the germline J gene provides the missing end. The chain links TRBV3 to TRBJ1-1, with D tentatively TRBD1 (6 bases). V lost 5 bases, J lost 1 base, and 8 bases lay in between. The CDR3 runs 13 residues. CDR1 and CDR2 (germline): SNHLY, FYNGKV (reference sequence). The CDR3 here is CASSPDRNTEVFF. The sequenced part of the CDR3 DNA is TGTGCCAGCAGCCCGGACAGAAACACAGAAGTCTTC.

This clone is a singleton in its sample. Gene names are mouse gene names. The read terminates 1 residue ahead of where the CDR3 ends, so the germline J gene completes it. V gene TRBV5 combines with J gene TRBJ2-5; perhaps TRBD2 as D (6 bases). Germline assignment: CDR1 LGHNA and CDR2 YNLKQL (reference sequence). V was pared by 2 bases and J by 6 bases, with 12 bases between. This CDR3 has 14 residues. The CDR3 DNA, read in part, is TGTGCCAGCAGCCAAAGACTGGCCAGGGACACCCAGTAC. It encodes CASSQRLARDTQY. The CDR3 in its entirety is CASSQRLARDTQYF.

As for this clone: This may come from a read error, since a much larger clone is one base off. These gene names are mouse names. Read data end 1 residue before the CDR3 end; the end is taken from the germline J gene. Other DNA sequences of this sample code for an identical CDR3. V is TRBV29 and J is TRBJ1-3, with TRBD1 matching 12 bases. This CDR3 has 16 residues. Germline loops: CDR1 MSHET, CDR2 SYDVDS. The CDR3 spells CASSLWDRGRGNTLYF. The sequenced CDR3 bases are TGTGCCAGCAGTTTATGGGACAGGGGGCGCGGAAATACGCTCTAT.

Worth noting for this clone: Mouse names are used for the genes. In the same sample, other DNA sequences code for this CDR3. The sequenced part of the CDR3 DNA is TGTGCCAGCACCCAGGGCACAGAAGTCTTC. It translates to CASTQGTEVF. The CDR3 in its entirety is CASTQGTEVFF. V is TRBV19 and J is TRBJ1-1; D is possibly TRBD1 (5 bases). The read falls 1 residue short of the CDR3 end, and the missing part is taken from the germline J gene. There are 11 residues in the CDR3. Per the germline V gene, CDR1 is FNHDT and CDR2 is SITEND (reference sequence). V dropped 6 bases and J dropped 4 bases, with 7 bases sitting between them.

Of note for this clone: The gene symbols are mouse symbols. The CDR3 bases that were read are TGTGCCAGCAGTCTCAGATTTAGCTCCTATGAACAGTAC. Amino acids: CASSLRFSSYEQY. The entire CDR3 is CASSLRFSSYEQYF. This sequence joins TRBV26 and TRBJ2-7; D is unresolved. The read comes to an end 1 residue before the CDR3 does, leaving the germline J gene to fill in the end. V was trimmed by 3 bases and J by 0 bases, leaving 9 bases between them. Germline V gene lookup returns CDR1 KGHPV and CDR2 FQNQEV (reference sequence). The CDR3 sequence is 14 residues long.

In its sample, this clone is medium-sized. Gene names denote mouse genes. Read sequence stops 1 residue before the CDR3 end, and the germline J gene provides the missing end. This same CDR3 is encoded by further DNA sequences in the sample. This chain joins TRBV13-2 and TRBJ2-5, with TRBD1 as a possible D gene (5 bases). V was shortened by 1 base and J by 0 bases, with 6 bases between the two germline ends. The CDR3 extends over 14 amino acids. Germline V CDR1 and CDR2: NNHNN, SYGAGS (reference sequence). CDR3 amino acids: CASGDRGNQDTQYF. Partial CDR3 DNA: TGTGCCAGCGGTGATAGGGGTAACCAAGACACCCAGTAC.

Details on this clone: All gene names here are mouse names. Read coverage stops 1 residue before the CDR3 terminus; the germline J gene supplies the remainder. The chain combines TRBV3 with TRBJ2-3; D gene uncertain. In germline, CDR1 is SNHLY, CDR2 FYNGKV (reference sequence). Trimming stripped 2 bases from V and 0 bases from J, with 9 bases between. CDR3 length equals 15 residues. CDR3 sequence reads: CASSLRLTSAETLYF. The CDR3 DNA, read in part, is TGTGCCAGCAGCTTACGCCTAACTAGTGCAGAAACGCTGTAT.

This clone was counted a single time. Gene names refer to mouse genes. The read falls 1 residue short of the CDR3 end, and the missing part is taken from the germline J gene. This sequence joins TRBV5 and TRBJ2-5; TRBD2 matches at 10 bases. The CDR3 extends over 14 amino acids. The V gene end was trimmed by 1 base and the J gene end by 5 bases; junction bases not matched to a gene: 0. Per germline, CDR1 LGHNA and CDR2 YNLKQL (reference sequence). The CDR3: CASSQGLGGDTQYF. The CDR3 DNA, read in part, is TGTGCCAGCAGCCAAGGACTGGGGGGAGACACCCAGTAC.

In this sample, this clone turned up a few times. Mouse gene names and germline throughout. The read ends 1 residue shy of where the CDR3 ends; the end is completed using the germline J gene. The gene calls are TRBV16 and TRBJ2-1; the match to TRBD1 covers 8 bases. Trimming removed 2 bases from V and 5 bases from J; junction bases left unmatched: 2. The CDR3 covers 14 residues. CDR1 and CDR2 (germline): SGHSA, FRNQAP. Partial CDR3 DNA: TGTGCAAGCAGCTTACACAGGGGGAATGCTGAGCAGTTC. It specifies CASSLHRGNAEQF. The full CDR3 sequence reads CASSLHRGNAEQFF.

Concerning this clone itself: Here the gene names and germline are mouse. From the germline J gene comes the end of the CDR3, since the read stops 1 residue before it. The chain employs TRBV1 and TRBJ1-1; tentatively, D is TRBD1 (5 bases). Per the germline V gene, CDR1 is NSQYPW and CDR2 is LRSPGD (reference sequence). The ends were cut back, 3 bases at V and 1 base at J, with 6 bases in the middle. The CDR3 is 13 amino acids. The CDR3 sequence is CTCSAGENTEVFF. The sequenced CDR3 bases are TGCACCTGCAGTGCGGGGGAAAACACAGAAGTCTTC.

This clone was seen only once. The gene symbols are mouse symbols. From the germline J gene comes the end of the CDR3, since the read stops 1 residue before it. V gene TRBV16 combines with J gene TRBJ2-4, with D possibly being TRBD1 or TRBD2 (5 bases each). CDR1 and CDR2 (germline): SGHSA, FRNQAP. V was trimmed by 0 bases and J by 7 bases, leaving 11 bases between them. CDR3 length: 14 amino acids. The covered CDR3 bases are TGTGCAAGCAGCTTAGAGGGGACCGCTGACACCTTGTAC. Its protein product is CASSLEGTADTLY. Given in full, the CDR3 is CASSLEGTADTLYF.

A remark on this clone: Here the gene names and germline are mouse. The CDR3 extends 1 residue past the end of the read, so its final part is completed from the germline J gene. This specimen includes other DNA sequences encoding the same CDR3. This chain connects TRBV13-2 to TRBJ2-5; D is tentatively TRBD1 or TRBD2 (5 bases each). The CDR3 loop spans 14 amino acids. CDR1 is NNHNN, CDR2 SYGAGS, per germline (reference sequence). V dropped 2 bases and J dropped 0 bases, with 7 bases sitting between them. CDR3 DNA, as far as it was read: TGTGCCAGCGGTGACCGGGGGAACCAAGACACCCAGTAC. Its protein is CASGDRGNQDTQY. The entire CDR3 protein reads CASGDRGNQDTQYF.

Worth noting for this clone: The gene names here belong to mouse. Read sequence stops 1 residue before the CDR3 end, and the germline J gene provides the missing end. This chain connects TRBV5 to TRBJ2-4; 7 nucleotides align to TRBD1. V gave up 4 bases and J gave up 2 bases; unmatched junction bases: 3. Germline V gives CDR1 LGHNA, CDR2 YNLKQL (reference sequence). The CDR3 runs 14 residues. CDR3 bases read: TGTGCCAGCAGCCCGACAGGGAATCAAAACACCTTGTAC. Its protein product is CASSPTGNQNTLY. The CDR3, in full, reads CASSPTGNQNTLYF.

Of note for this clone: Any gene name here is a mouse gene name. The read comes to an end 1 residue before the CDR3 does, leaving the germline J gene to fill in the end. The rearrangement joins TRBV26 to TRBJ2-4; D is unclear. Deletions cut 2 bases from V and 0 bases from J, with 6 bases between. CDR1 is KGHPV and CDR2 is FQNQEV in the germline V gene (reference sequence). This CDR3 region has 14 residues. The covered CDR3 bases are TGTGCCAGCAGTCTGGTCAAGAGTCAAAACACCTTGTAC. This gives the protein CASSLVKSQNTLY. The whole CDR3 region reads CASSLVKSQNTLYF.

Only a few counts were recorded for this clone. Germline and genes: mouse. The read terminates 1 residue before the CDR3 end, so the remaining end is supplied by the germline J gene. The rearrangement uses TRBV26 and TRBJ2-5; TRBD1 aligns across 8 bases. The V and J ends lost 2 bases and 2 bases, in that order; junction bases with no gene match: 0. The CDR3 is 14 amino acids. In germline, CDR1 is KGHPV, CDR2 FQNQEV (reference sequence). The CDR3 loop reads CASSLTGGQDTQYF. The CDR3 DNA, read in part, is TGTGCCAGCAGTCTGACAGGGGGCCAAGACACCCAGTAC.